The 2 T cell receptor beta chains presented below share a single source sample, sequenced in a study of T cell responses to AZD1222 COVID-19 vaccine. Only in-frame clones appear in the TCRdb table, and some are missing; sequencing was by immunoSEQ multiplex PCR. Seen here are about 110,000 clones, just over 85% observed once, and the top ten hold around 3.2%. The source was peripheral blood, collected on day 0 of AZD1222 vaccination. These receptors were obtained from an adult in good health.

The chain couples TRBV29-1 to TRBJ2-5; the match to TRBD1 covers 8 bases. This CDR3 is built from 14 residues. The ends lost 7 bases at V and 3 bases at J; junction bases unmatched: 10. Looked up from germline, CDR1 is SQVTM and CDR2 is ANQGSEA. The CDR3 DNA follows: TGCAGCGGGGAGACAGGGGTTGTTGAAGAGACCCAGTACTTC. This codes for CSGETGVVEETQYF.

The rearrangement links TRBV20-1 to TRBJ1-2, with 8 bases fitting TRBD1. V lost 6 bases, J lost 10 bases, and 7 bases stayed unmatched. Germline-derived CDR1 and CDR2 are DFQATT and SNEGSKA (reference sequence). The CDR3 runs 11 residues. The CDR3, as DNA: TGCAGTGCGACGGGACAGGCCATCTACACCTTC. Protein product: CSATGQAIYTF.